The clone carrying this T cell receptor beta chain was detected only a few times. Its specificity is unknown. Full-length variable regions came from constant-region reverse primers plus semi-nested Nested Universal Primer A PCR. TCRdb recomputed calls from the 5' RACE reads with MiXCR, one row per CDR3 protein. This table has tens of thousands of distinct CDR3 sequences, more than 25% appearing once. Cells sorted as Tregs were CD4+, CD25+ and CD127-/low. Study-level points and caveats: Tumor memory CD4+ T cell TCR gene usage was found to cluster with blood and lymph node memory CD4+ cells and with lymph node naive CD4+ cells. Whole repertoires were not studied in the larger cohort, only one V-J beta rearrangement.

This clonotype was sampled from a female donor with breast cancer. Input material: tumor-infiltrating Tregs sorted from the breast tumor.

DNA for the CDR3: TGCGCCAGCAGCCATCTCCCTCCAGGGTCCCTCTCCTACAATGAGCAGTTCTTC. It specifies CASSHLPPGSLSYNEQFF. The chain couples TRBV4-1 to TRBJ2-1, with D tentatively TRBD1 (5 bases). The CDR3 runs to 18 residues. V lost 3 bases and J 0 bases, leaving 18 bases between the germline ends. The germline gives CDR1 MGHRA, CDR2 YSYEKL.